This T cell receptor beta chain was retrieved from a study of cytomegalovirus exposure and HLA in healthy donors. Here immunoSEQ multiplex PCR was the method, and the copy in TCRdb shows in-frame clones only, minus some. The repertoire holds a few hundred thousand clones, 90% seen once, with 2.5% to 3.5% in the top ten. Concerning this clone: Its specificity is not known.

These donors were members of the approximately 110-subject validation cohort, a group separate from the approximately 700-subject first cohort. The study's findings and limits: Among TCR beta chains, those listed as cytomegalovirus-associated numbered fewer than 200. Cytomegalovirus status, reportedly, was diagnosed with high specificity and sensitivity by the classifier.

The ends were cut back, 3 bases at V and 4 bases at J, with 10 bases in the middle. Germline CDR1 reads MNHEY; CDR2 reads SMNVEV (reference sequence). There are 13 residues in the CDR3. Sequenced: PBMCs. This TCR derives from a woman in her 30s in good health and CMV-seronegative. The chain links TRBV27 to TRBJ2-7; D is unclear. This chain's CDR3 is CASSLNVQYEQYF. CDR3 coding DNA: TGTGCCAGCAGTTTGAATGTCCAATACGAGCAGTACTTC.